Included here is one TCR beta chain sequence, with context. Antigen unknown. It was via CD45RO/CCR7/CD25/CD127/CD95/CD27 that CD4+ naive, central memory, regulatory and stem cell-like memory cells were sorted. TCRB transcripts that were expressed got sequenced, as all of the isolated RNA had been reverse transcribed. Measured with immunoSEQ multiplex PCR; TCRdb has only the in-frame clones, and not every one. Of more than 95,000 clones detected, approximately 15% appear once; the ten largest clones hold roughly 2.5%. This record comes from a study of beta chain features in type 1 diabetes. V shed 4 bases and J shed 7 bases, with 7 bases lying between them. The CDR3 contains 11 residues. Per the germline V gene, CDR1 is KGHSH and CDR2 is LQKENI. Findings of the study overall: Resolution of whether HLA type affects TCRB rearrangement was not achieved here. Moderately but significantly shorter TCRB CDR3s were found in Type 1 diabetes patients in all four CD4+ subsets. Fewer insertions but more deletions were seen at VDJ junctions in type 1 diabetes patients.

This receptor was obtained from a man aged 18 to 29 with type 1 diabetes. Sequenced: central memory CD4+ T cells from blood. The chain recombines TRBV18 with TRBJ1-1, with D unresolved. As DNA, the CDR3 is TGTGCCAGCTCACTTTCCGGTGAAGCTTTCTTT. Amino acids: CASSLSGEAFF.